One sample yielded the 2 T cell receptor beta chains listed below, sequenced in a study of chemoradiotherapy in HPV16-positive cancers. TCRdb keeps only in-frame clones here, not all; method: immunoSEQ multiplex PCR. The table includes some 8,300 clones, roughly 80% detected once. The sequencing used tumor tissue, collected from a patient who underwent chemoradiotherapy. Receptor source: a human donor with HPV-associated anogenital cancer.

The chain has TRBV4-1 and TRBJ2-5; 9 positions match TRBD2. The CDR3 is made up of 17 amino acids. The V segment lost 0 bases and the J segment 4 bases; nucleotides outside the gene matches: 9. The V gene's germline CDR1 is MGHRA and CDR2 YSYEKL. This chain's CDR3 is CASSQDLASGTGETQYF. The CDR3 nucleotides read TGCGCCAGCAGCCAAGATCTCGCTAGCGGGACTGGAGAGACCCAGTACTTC.

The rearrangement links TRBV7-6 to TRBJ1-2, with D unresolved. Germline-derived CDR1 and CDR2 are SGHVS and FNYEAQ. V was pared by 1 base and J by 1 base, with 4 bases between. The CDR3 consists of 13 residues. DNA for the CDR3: TGTGCCAGCAGCTTAGGTCTTAACTATGGCTACACCTTC. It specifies CASSLGLNYGYTF. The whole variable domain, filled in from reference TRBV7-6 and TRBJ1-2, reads GAGVSQSPRYKVTKRGQDVALRCDPISGHVSLYWYRQALGQGPEFLTYFNYEAQQDKSGLPNDRFSAERPEGSISTLTIQRTEQRDSAMYRCASSLGLNYGYTFGSGTRLTVV.